A selection of T cell receptor beta chains follows, all from one sample in a study of vaccination effects on CD4 cells after COVID-19. Sequencing used immunoSEQ multiplex PCR; TCRdb keeps in-frame clones, though not all of them. The repertoire consists of around 70,000 clones, with around 77% occurring once and the leading ten covering approximately 2%. These TCRs' antigens remain unknown. Sequences were derived from CD4+ T cells from PBMCs cultured without peptide, sampled before COVID-19 vaccination. The receptors were sampled from a human donor who received a COVID-19 vaccine. CDR3s include the opening cysteine and the closing phenylalanine or tryptophan. D genes are given only for firm matches. Not every row has a clone size; where given, it reads once, few, many or a size class.

J gene	clone size	D gene	V gene	CDR3 DNA	CDR3 protein
TRBJ1-6	few	-	TRBV7-3	TGTGCCAGCAGCTTAACGCCCGGGGACATGATCCTCCACTTT	CASSLTPGDMILHF
TRBJ2-4	-	-	TRBV3-1/TRBV3-2	TGTGCCAGCAGTGTCAGGGGCGAAGCCAAAAACATTCAGTACTTC	CASSVRGEAKNIQYF
TRBJ1-1	-	-	TRBV9	TGTGCCAGCAGCCCCGAAGGATTTGAGAACACTGAAGCTTTCTTT	CASSPEGFENTEAFF
TRBJ1-5	-	-	TRBV7-9	TGTGCCAGCAGCCGTCCGGAACAGCCCCAGCATTTT	CASSRPEQPQHF
TRBJ1-1	once	-	TRBV18	TGTGCCAGCTCAAAGACCCGACAGCGTATGAACACTGAAGCTTTCTTT	CASSKTRQRMNTEAFF
TRBJ2-1	-	-	TRBV6-2/TRBV6-3	TGTGCCAGCAGTCAGCCCCAGGCGGCGTTCTTCTTC	CASSQPQAAFFF
TRBJ2-1	-	TRBD2	TRBV7-2	TGTGCCAGCAGCCGTAGCGGGGGGGCCTACAATGAGCAGTTCTTC	CASSRSGGAYNEQFF
TRBJ1-1	-	-	TRBV18	TGTGCCAGCTCACCCCCCCGGGATAGCACTGAAGCTTTCTTT	CASSPPRDSTEAFF
TRBJ1-1	-	TRBD1	TRBV10-3	TGTGCCATCAGTGAGCCCGGACAGGCAAGCACTGAAGCTTTCTTT	CAISEPGQASTEAFF
TRBJ2-2	-	-	TRBV30	TGTGCCTGGAGTACCGGGACACCCGGGGCCGGGGAGCTGTTTTTT	CAWSTGTPGAGELFF
TRBJ1-2	-	TRBD1	TRBV5-1	TGCGCCAGCAGCCCTGGGTCCGGGACAGGGGGTTCTAACTATGGCTACACCTTC	CASSPGSGTGGSNYGYTF
TRBJ2-5	-	TRBD1	TRBV7-3	TGTGCCAGCAGCGCGAAAGGGACAGGGAGGGGAGAGACCCAGTACTTC	CASSAKGTGRGETQYF
TRBJ2-5	once	TRBD1	TRBV4-1	TGCGCCAGCAGCCAAGTGAAGGGGGCTTGGGAGACCCAGTACTTC	CASSQVKGAWETQYF
TRBJ1-6	-	-	TRBV5-6	TGTGCCAGCAGCGACGAGCATAATTCACCCCTCCACTTT	CASSDEHNSPLHF
TRBJ1-1	-	TRBD1	TRBV5-1	TGCGCCAGCAGTAGACAGGGTGAACCGACTGAAGCTTTCTTT	CASSRQGEPTEAFF
TRBJ1-1	-	-	TRBV7-5	TGTGCCAGAAGGGGACGACGGTTGAACACTGAAGCTTTCTTT	CARRGRRLNTEAFF
TRBJ1-5	-	-	TRBV6-5	TGTGCCAGCAGTAGGGTCTCAGGGGATCAGCCCCAGCATTTT	CASSRVSGDQPQHF
TRBJ2-1	-	TRBD1	TRBV29-1	TGCAGCGTTACGACAGGGACATACAATGAGCAGTTCTTC	CSVTTGTYNEQFF
TRBJ1-4	-	-	TRBV5-1	TGCGCCAGCAGCTACAGGGACTTAAATGAAAAACTGTTTTTT	CASSYRDLNEKLFF
TRBJ2-2	few	-	TRBV6-1	TGTGCCAGCAGTGATAAGCCCGGGGAGCTGTTTTTT	CASSDKPGELFF
TRBJ1-5	-	-	TRBV7-8	TGTGCCAGCAGCTACAGGGAATATAGCAATCAGCCCCAGCATTTT	CASSYREYSNQPQHF
TRBJ2-5	-	TRBD1	TRBV6-2/TRBV6-3	TGTGCCAGCAGCCCAACGACCGGGACAGGGTGGGAGACCCAGTACTTC	CASSPTTGTGWETQYF
TRBJ2-3	-	TRBD1	TRBV24-1	TGTGCCACCAGTGACCGAGCATGGACAGGGGGCAGGTCAGATACGCAGTATTTT	CATSDRAWTGGRSDTQYF
TRBJ1-2	-	TRBD1	TRBV6-6	TGTGCCAGCAGTTACCTTGGGACAGGGGCTGGCGGCTACACCTTC	CASSYLGTGAGGYTF
TRBJ2-3	-	TRBD2	TRBV4-3	TGCGCCAGCAGCCAAGAAGGGACTCTCGGGGGGGCAGATACGCAGTATTTT	CASSQEGTLGGADTQYF
TRBJ1-2	few	-	TRBV7-3	TGTGCCAGCAGCTTAGGGCCAAACTCCTATGGCTACACCTTC	CASSLGPNSYGYTF
TRBJ2-3	-	-	TRBV6-5	TGTGCCAGCAGCCGCATGGCACGCCGCACAGATACGCAGTATTTT	CASSRMARRTDTQYF
TRBJ2-6	-	-	TRBV2	TGTGCCAGCAGTGATATCGGGGCTGGGGCCAACGTCCTGACTTTC	CASSDIGAGANVLTF
TRBJ1-1	-	-	TRBV20-1	TGCAGTGCTCCCCTGAACACTGAAGCTTTCTTT	CSAPLNTEAFF
TRBJ2-3	-	-	TRBV7-9	TGTGCCAGCAGCTTAGTCCAAATGAGTACAGATACGCAGTATTTT	CASSLVQMSTDTQYF
TRBJ1-5	-	-	TRBV19	TGTGCCACCACAGGGAGCCTCAATCAGCCCCAGCATTTT	CATTGSLNQPQHF
TRBJ1-4	-	-	TRBV6-1	TGTGCCAGCAGTGCGGCCATATTCGGAAGGGGTGAAAAACTGTTTTTT	CASSAAIFGRGEKLFF
TRBJ2-5	-	-	TRBV10-3	TGTGCCACGGGGGACAATTTACAAGAGACCCAGTACTTC	CATGDNLQETQYF
TRBJ2-5	-	-	TRBV18	TGTGCCAGCTCACTTTGGACTCCGAGGGTCCAAGAGACCCAGTACTTC	CASSLWTPRVQETQYF
TRBJ2-6	-	-	TRBV7-9	TGTGCCAGCAGCCCTGTGACAGCCTCTGGGGCCAACGTCCTGACTTTC	CASSPVTASGANVLTF
TRBJ1-2	-	-	TRBV6-5	TGTGCCAGCAGTTCGACCAACTATGGCTACACCTTC	CASSSTNYGYTF
TRBJ1-5	-	-	TRBV28	TGTGCCAGCAGTTCTCTGGGAGGAGGGGAGGGCAATCAGCCCCAGCATTTT	CASSSLGGGEGNQPQHF
TRBJ2-1	-	-	TRBV25-1	TGTGCCAGCAGTGAATATGGCACTTGGGAGCAGTTCTTC	CASSEYGTWEQFF
TRBJ2-5	-	-	TRBV25-1	TGTGCCAGCAGTGAAGTGGGGGCCGAAGAGACCCAGTACTTC	CASSEVGAEETQYF
TRBJ1-2	-	-	TRBV28	TGTGCGACGAGTTTTCCGGGGGGCTATGGCTACACCTTC	CATSFPGGYGYTF
TRBJ2-3	-	-	TRBV7-3	TGTGCCAGCAGCTTATCTCCGGCCGGGGATACGCAGTATTTT	CASSLSPAGDTQYF
TRBJ1-3	-	-	TRBV30	TGTGCCTGGATCCCGGTGGGGACCACTGGAAACACCATATATTTT	CAWIPVGTTGNTIYF